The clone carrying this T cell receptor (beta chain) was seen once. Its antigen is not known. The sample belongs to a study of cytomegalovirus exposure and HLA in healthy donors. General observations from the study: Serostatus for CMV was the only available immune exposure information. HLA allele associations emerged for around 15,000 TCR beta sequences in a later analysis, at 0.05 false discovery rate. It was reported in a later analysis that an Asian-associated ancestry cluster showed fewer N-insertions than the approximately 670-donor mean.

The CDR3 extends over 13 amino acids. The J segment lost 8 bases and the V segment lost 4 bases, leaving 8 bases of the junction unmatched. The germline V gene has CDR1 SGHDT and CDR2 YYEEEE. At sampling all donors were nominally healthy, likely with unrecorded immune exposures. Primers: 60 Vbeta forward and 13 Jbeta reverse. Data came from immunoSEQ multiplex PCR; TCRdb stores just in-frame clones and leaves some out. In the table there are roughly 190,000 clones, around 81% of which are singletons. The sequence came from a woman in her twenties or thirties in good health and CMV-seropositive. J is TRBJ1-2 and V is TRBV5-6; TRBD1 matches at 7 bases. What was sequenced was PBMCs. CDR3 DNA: TGTGCCAGCAGCCCGACAGGGAGAAAAGGCTACACCTTC. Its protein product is CASSPTGRKGYTF.